This entry lists 30 T cell receptor beta chains sequenced from one sample in a study of T cells after yellow fever vaccination (dated by TCRdb to between 2018 and 2021). Library generation was performed with 5' RACE. Sequencer: Illumina NovaSeq 6000. Using fastp trimming at Q25 and MiXCR clonotype assembly, TCRdb reanalyzed the public sequencing data and kept in-frame beta chains. Every CDR3 protein is listed once, alongside the most common genes and DNA of its rows. Present in this sample are 230,000 or so distinct CDR3 sequences, approximately 3.8% of which were seen just once. The ten biggest clones cover 15% to 20% of the sample. According to the study, the label for this sample's treatment or condition signals: live attenuated yellow fever vaccine strain. Material: PBMCs, obtained 15 days after the yellow fever booster vaccination. The receptors originated from a man younger than 35 who received the YFV17D yellow fever vaccine.

This clonotype was recorded at least ten times. The chain is built from TRBV7-2 and TRBJ2-1; D unresolved. The CDR3 extends over 12 amino acids. CDR1 and CDR2 from the germline V gene are SGHTA and FQGNSA. The ends were cut back, 1 base at V and 13 bases at J, with 11 bases in the middle. The CDR3 coding sequence is TGTGCCAGCAGCTTAGACCAACCTCTACAGTTCTTC. Translated, it gives CASSLDQPLQFF.

In its sample, this clonotype was seen many times. This chain connects TRBV29-1 to TRBJ2-2; 8 nucleotides align to TRBD2. The length of the CDR3 is 13 residues. Losses at the gene ends were 4 bases for V and 7 bases for J; bases not matched to a gene: 5. The germline gives CDR1 SQVTM, CDR2 ANQGSEA. The CDR3: CSVGLAFNGELFF. In DNA, the CDR3 is TGCAGCGTTGGACTAGCGTTCAACGGGGAGCTGTTTTTT.

This clonotype was detected ten times or more. The V gene is TRBV20-1, the J gene TRBJ1-2; tentatively, D is TRBD1 (5 bases). The germline V and J ends were trimmed by 5 bases and 7 bases, with 17 bases remaining between them. CDR1 is DFQATT, CDR2 SNEGSKA, per germline (reference sequence). This CDR3 region has 13 residues. Here the CDR3 reads CSAPIGAHSGYTF. In DNA, the CDR3 is TGCAGTGCTCCCATCGGGGCCCATTCTGGCTACACCTTC.

Many counts were recorded for this clonotype. DNA of the CDR3: TGTGCCAGCAGCTTAGATGTGGGGGTGACCTACGAGCAGTACGTC. Translation gives CASSLDVGVTYEQYV. The rearrangement joins TRBV7-2 to TRBJ2-7; D assignment may be TRBD1 or TRBD2 (5 bases each). The CDR3 sequence is 15 residues long. Germline lookup yields CDR1 SGHTA and CDR2 FQGNSA. V was shortened by 1 base and J by 2 bases, with 12 bases between the two germline ends.

This clonotype was seen at least ten times. This chain joins TRBV20-1 and TRBJ2-1; D assignment may be TRBD1 or TRBD2 (7 bases each). V shed 6 bases and J shed 6 bases, with 21 bases lying between them. The CDR3 totals 15 residues. Germline V gene sequence: CDR1 DFQATT, CDR2 SNEGSKA (reference sequence). CDR3 nucleotide sequence: TGCAGTGCCACCCTAGGTGGGGGGGACAGCAATGAGCAGTTCTTC. Protein sequence: CSATLGGGDSNEQFF.

This clonotype came up many times. The rearrangement uses TRBV5-5 and TRBJ2-2; D is unclear. Trimming pared 4 bases from V and 4 bases from J, leaving 11 bases between. Germline CDR1 SGHKS, CDR2 YYEKEE (reference sequence). The CDR3 is made up of 14 amino acids. CDR3 sequence reads: CASSPDGITGELFF. For the CDR3, the DNA is TGTGCCAGCAGCCCGGATGGGATCACCGGGGAGCTGTTTTTT.

The chain is built from TRBV28 and TRBJ2-2; 9 bases are shared with TRBD2. V was pared by 5 bases and J by 1 base, with 2 bases of the junction left unmatched. The CDR3 covers 15 residues. Looked up from germline, CDR1 is MDHEN and CDR2 is SYDVKM. CDR3: CASSRTSENTGELFF. In nucleotides, the CDR3 is TGTGCCAGCAGTCGGACTAGCGAGAACACCGGGGAGCTGTTTTTT. Looking up the rest from reference TRBV28 and TRBJ2-2 gives the full variable domain: DVKVTQSSRYLVKRTGEKVFLECVQDMDHENMFWYRQDPGLGLRLIYFSYDVKMKEKGDIPEGYSVSREKKERFSLILESASTNQTSMYLCASSRTSENTGELFFGEGSRLTVL.

The chain couples TRBV4-3 to TRBJ2-7; perhaps TRBD1 as D (6 bases). This CDR3 contains 13 residues. Trimming left V 3 bases short and J 3 bases short, with 9 bases between. Germline assignment: CDR1 LGHNA and CDR2 YSLEER. CDR3: CASSQQQGYEQYV. For the CDR3, the DNA is TGCGCCAGCAGCCAGCAACAGGGCTACGAGCAGTACGTC.

The table lists this clonotype with many counts. The rearrangement links TRBV5-1 to TRBJ2-1, with 8 bases matching TRBD1. Germline CDR1 SGHRS, CDR2 YFSETQ. The ends lost 1 base at V and 8 bases at J; junction bases unmatched: 2. This CDR3 is built from 13 residues. This chain's CDR3 is CASSLPGGHEQFF. The CDR3 DNA sequence: TGCGCCAGCAGCTTGCCAGGGGGCCATGAGCAGTTCTTC. The complete variable domain, with remaining parts taken from reference TRBV5-1 and TRBJ2-1, reads KAGVTQTPRYLIKTRGQQVTLSCSPISGHRSVSWYQQTPGQGLQFLFEYFSETQRNKGNFPGRFSGRQFSNSRSEMNVSTLELGDSALYLCASSLPGGHEQFFGPGTRLTVL.

This clonotype occurred many times. V usage is TRBV12-3 or TRBV12-4 and J usage is TRBJ2-2; 11 nucleotides line up with TRBD2. The CDR3 totals 16 residues. Trimming at V came to 4 bases and at J to 4 bases, leaving 5 bases not matched to a gene. CDR3 residues: CASSSSGGIPTGELFF. DNA of the CDR3: TGTGCCAGCAGTTCTAGCGGGGGGATACCCACCGGGGAGCTGTTTTTT.

In its sample, this clonotype was seen many times. The chain combines TRBV6-5 with TRBJ1-2; D is possibly TRBD1 (5 bases). This CDR3 is 13 amino acids long. Germline values: CDR1 MNHEY, CDR2 SVGAGI. Trimming removed 2 bases at V and 8 bases at J, with 12 bases between. For the CDR3, the DNA is TGTGCCAGCAGTTACGACAGAATGGTCGGCTACACCTTC. The encoded protein is CASSYDRMVGYTF.

This clonotype was picked up many times. The chain joins TRBV29-1 to TRBJ2-2, with D hard to call. Germline V gene data show CDR1 as SQVTM and CDR2 as ANQGSEA. V was shortened by 1 base and J by 4 bases, with 4 bases between the two germline ends. The CDR3 is 12 amino acids. CDR3 amino acids: CSVEGGTGELFF. The CDR3 bases are TGCAGCGTTGAAGGGGGCACCGGGGAGCTGTTTTTT.

This clonotype has only one observation. V gene TRBV6-5 combines with J gene TRBJ2-7, with 7 positions matching TRBD2. V lost 8 bases and J lost 6; bases outside the gene matches: 13. CDR1 is MNHEY, CDR2 SVGAGI, per germline. The CDR3 totals 14 residues. The CDR3 nucleotides are TGTGCCAGCTCTCTCCCCGGGGGGACTTCCGAGCAGTACTTC. Its translation: CASSLPGGTSEQYF.

At least ten counts were recorded for this clonotype. This chain connects TRBV5-1 to TRBJ2-6; possible D gene TRBD1, 5 bases. Germline lookup yields CDR1 SGHRS and CDR2 YFSETQ. The length of the CDR3 is 14 residues. The V gene lost 8 bases and the J gene lost 0 bases, with 9 bases spanning the gap. This CDR3 reads CASTTGSGANVLTF. CDR3 DNA sequence: TGCGCCAGTACAACAGGCTCTGGGGCCAACGTCCTGACTTTC.

This clonotype has more than one count but fewer than ten. The V call is TRBV30, the J call TRBJ2-1; 7 bases match TRBD2. The V and J ends lost 0 bases and 13 bases, in that order; junction bases with no gene match: 9. The CDR3 spans 13 residues. Per germline, CDR1 GTSNPN and CDR2 SVGIG (reference sequence). CDR3 sequence reads: CAWSVRAGEGQFF. Here the CDR3 DNA reads TGTGCCTGGAGTGTACGGGCCGGGGAGGGTCAGTTCTTC.

Many counts were recorded for this clonotype. The chain links TRBV2 to TRBJ1-2; D unresolved. Germline CDR1 and CDR2: SNHLY and FYNNEI. With 6 bases removed from V and 4 bases from J, the gap between germline ends came to 9 bases. CDR3 length: 12 residues. The CDR3 DNA reads as TGTGCCAGCAGAAGGATGCTCTATGGCTACACCTTC. This codes for CASRRMLYGYTF.

The sample holds many counts of this clonotype. V usage is TRBV18 and J usage is TRBJ2-3; D is undetermined. The CDR3 covers 13 residues. Germline V gene sequence: CDR1 KGHSH, CDR2 LQKENI. The ends were cut back, 2 bases at V and 6 bases at J, with 9 bases in the middle. DNA of the CDR3: TGTGCCAGCTCACCAATGGATCTCGATACGCAGTATTTT. This encodes CASSPMDLDTQYF.

The table lists this clonotype with many counts. V usage is TRBV6-5 and J usage is TRBJ1-1, with D unresolved. The germline V gene encodes CDR1 MNHEY and CDR2 SVGAGI. The CDR3 contains 12 residues. Trimming took off 5 bases at V and 7 bases at J, with 11 bases between the two ends. CDR3: CASSPTAVEAFF. The CDR3 bases are TGTGCCAGCAGTCCCACAGCAGTTGAAGCTTTCTTT.

This clonotype showed up many times. The rearrangement uses TRBV7-9 and TRBJ1-2, with D unclear. Per germline, CDR1 SEHNR and CDR2 FQNEAQ (reference sequence). Trimming removed 2 bases from V and 7 bases from J, with 11 bases in between. CDR3 size: 13 residues. CDR3 sequence reads: CASSLWVVAGYTF. DNA for the CDR3: TGTGCCAGCAGCTTATGGGTCGTGGCTGGCTACACCTTC.

The sample holds many counts of this clonotype. The gene calls are TRBV15 and TRBJ1-2, with D possibly being TRBD1 (5 bases). This CDR3 spans 17 amino acids. The germline V gene has CDR1 LNHNV and CDR2 YYDKDF (reference sequence). V lost 0 bases and J lost 2, with 16 bases in between. The DNA for the CDR3 is TGTGCCACCAGCAGAGATCACGGTTTGGCAGGGAACTATGGCTACACCTTC. It codes for CATSRDHGLAGNYGYTF.

This clonotype showed up many times. This chain uses TRBV5-1 with TRBJ1-4; no definite D call. Germline CDR1 is SGHRS and CDR2 is YFSETQ. The CDR3 consists of 13 residues. V lost 0 bases to trimming and J lost 3 bases, with 3 bases between them. The CDR3 sequence is CASSLDPNEKLFF. The CDR3 DNA sequence: TGCGCCAGCAGCTTGGATCCTAATGAAAAACTGTTTTTT.

This clonotype was picked up many times. The chain has TRBV12-3 or TRBV12-4 and TRBJ2-5; D is unresolved. Trimming pared 5 bases from V and 5 bases from J, leaving 15 bases between. This CDR3 spans 14 amino acids. Here the CDR3 reads CASSLSTRPETQYF. CDR3 bases: TGTGCCAGCAGTCTGTCGACCAGACCCGAGACCCAGTACTTC.

This clonotype was seen repeatedly, ten times or more. This chain joins TRBV20-1 and TRBJ1-5; TRBD1 might be the D (6 bases). Deletions cut 6 bases from V and 1 base from J, with 13 bases between. Germline CDR1 reads DFQATT; CDR2 reads SNEGSKA (reference sequence). CDR3 length: 14 amino acids. The CDR3 loop is CSADGQLSNQPQHF. In DNA form, the CDR3 reads TGCAGTGCGGATGGACAGTTAAGCAATCAGCCCCAGCATTTT.

The table lists this clonotype with a few counts. The chain links TRBV4-1 to TRBJ2-3; D might be TRBD2 (6 bases). The length of the CDR3 is 16 residues. Germline V gene data show CDR1 as MGHRA and CDR2 as YSYEKL. Trimming removed 0 bases from V and 0 bases from J, with 10 bases in between. The CDR3 here is CASSQEGTASTDTQYF. The CDR3 bases are TGCGCCAGCAGCCAAGAAGGGACTGCCAGCACAGATACGCAGTATTTT.

This clonotype was seen ten or more times. This chain connects TRBV4-1 to TRBJ2-1; 8 nucleotides align to TRBD1. Germline V CDR1 and CDR2: MGHRA, YSYEKL. The CDR3 is 13 residues long. Trimming took 7 bases from V and 10 from J; bases not matched to a gene: 9. As DNA, the CDR3 is TGCGCCAGCACAGGACAGGGCAAGGGCGAGCAGTTCTTC. Protein product: CASTGQGKGEQFF.

This clonotype was observed at least ten times. The rearrangement joins TRBV4-1 to TRBJ2-5; TRBD1 matches 7 bases. The CDR3 contains 17 residues. The junction had 11 bases not matched to a gene; V was cut back by 2 bases and J by 2 bases. The germline V gene has CDR1 MGHRA and CDR2 YSYEKL. CDR3: CASSQSWGRGLQETQYF. In nucleotides, the CDR3 is TGCGCCAGCAGCCAAAGTTGGGGTAGGGGGCTTCAAGAGACCCAGTACTTC.

There are many counts of this clonotype. V usage is TRBV5-6 and J usage is TRBJ2-7, with TRBD1 matching over 10 bases. The CDR3 is 12 amino acids. CDR1 and CDR2 (germline): SGHDT, YYEEEE. Trimming at V came to 0 bases and at J to 9 bases, leaving 0 bases not matched to a gene. CDR3 protein: CASSLGTGGQYV. The DNA for the CDR3 is TGTGCCAGCAGCTTGGGGACAGGGGGGCAGTACGTC.

The table lists this clonotype with many counts. The V and J genes are TRBV5-1 and TRBJ1-1; D gene ambiguous. The germline V gene encodes CDR1 SGHRS and CDR2 YFSETQ. CDR3 length equals 12 residues. V lost 7 bases, J lost 1 base, and 8 bases lay in between. The CDR3 region is CASGEGNTEAFF. The CDR3 nucleotides are TGCGCCAGCGGGGAGGGGAACACTGAAGCTTTCTTT.

This clonotype was observed many times. The genes are TRBV6-1 and TRBJ1-1; maybe TRBD1 (5 bases). The CDR3 is made up of 14 amino acids. The V gene lost 5 bases and the J gene lost 5 bases, with 15 bases spanning the gap. In germline, CDR1 is MNHNS, CDR2 SASEGT. In DNA, the CDR3 is TGTGCCAGCAGTAGACAGCACGGAGGGACTGAAGCTTTCTTT. It yields the protein CASSRQHGGTEAFF.

This clonotype was recorded at least ten times. The rearrangement uses TRBV9 and TRBJ1-5; TRBD1 aligns across 12 bases. J lost 10 bases, V lost 3 bases, and 5 bases had no gene match. The CDR3 loop spans 14 amino acids. CDR1 and CDR2 (germline): SGDLS, YYNGEE. CDR3 sequence reads: CASSAGQGALPQHF. CDR3 DNA sequence: TGTGCCAGCAGCGCGGGACAGGGGGCTCTTCCCCAGCATTTT.